The clone carrying this T cell receptor beta chain was seen only a few times. The data derive from a study of TIL therapy for anti-PD-1-resistant metastatic lung cancer. Time point indicated: pre-treatment sample, taken before nivolumab and TIL therapy. Pleural nodules or supraclavicular lymph nodes made up most of the excised metastases sampled. V lost 1 base and J lost 4; bases outside the gene matches: 6. This CDR3 is 16 amino acids long. CDR1 is SGHDN, CDR2 FVKESK, per germline. This was the immunoSEQ v3 assay. TCRdb's copy holds only in-frame clones and misses some; the assay was immunoSEQ multiplex PCR. Counted here are about 100,000 clones, under 70% occurring once; the ten biggest clones make up about a tenth.

The V call is TRBV14, the J call TRBJ1-4, with 7 bases fitting TRBD1. This receptor was obtained from a person between 25 and 80 years old with non-small cell lung cancer. Material: tumor tissue, obtained at baseline. The CDR3 region has the DNA TGTGCCAGCAGCCAAGGGACAGGCGCAAATAATGAAAAACTGTTTTTT. This codes for CASSQGTGANNEKLFF.